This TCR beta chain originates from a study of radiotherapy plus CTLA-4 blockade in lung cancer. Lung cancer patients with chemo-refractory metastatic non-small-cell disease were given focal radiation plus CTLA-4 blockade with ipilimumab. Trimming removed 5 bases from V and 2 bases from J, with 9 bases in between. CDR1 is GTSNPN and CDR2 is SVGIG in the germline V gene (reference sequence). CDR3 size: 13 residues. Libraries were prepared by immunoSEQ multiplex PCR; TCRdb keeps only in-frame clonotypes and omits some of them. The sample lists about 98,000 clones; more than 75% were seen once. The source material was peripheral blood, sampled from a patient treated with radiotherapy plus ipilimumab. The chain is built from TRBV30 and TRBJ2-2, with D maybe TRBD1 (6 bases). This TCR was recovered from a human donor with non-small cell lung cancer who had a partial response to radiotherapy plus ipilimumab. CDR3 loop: CAWATGNTGELFF. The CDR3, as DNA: TGTGCCTGGGCGACAGGTAACACCGGGGAGCTGTTTTTT.